The sequence of this T cell receptor (beta chain) was determined in a study of monozygotic twins with inflammatory bowel disease. Total RNA, at about 3,800 ng, went into every TCR library. Eight separate reactions per sample yielded the cDNA. TCRdb processed the 5' RACE reads again and assigns one entry to each CDR3 protein, with no DNA. The sample features approximately 340,000 distinct CDR3 sequences, with around 2% in its top ten. This CDR3 is built from 17 residues. Germline V gives CDR1 MNHNS, CDR2 SASEGT. Concerning this clonotype itself: Its specificity is unknown.

Study results and caveats: Patients got different immunosuppressive treatments, which may have made their repertoires more variable.

The specimen was blood. The J gene is TRBJ1-1, the V gene TRBV6-1; there is no DNA to check the TCRdb D call of TRBD1. The clonotype was recovered from a human donor with ulcerative colitis or Crohn's disease, or a healthy co-twin of an affected twin (not recorded which). The chain's CDR3 is CASSPRDRGLRNTEAFF.